The 2 T cell receptor beta chains below were found in one sample sequenced in a study of T cell responses to AZD1222 COVID-19 vaccine (dated by TCRdb to about 2021). The receptor library was made with the immunoSEQ multiplex PCR assay. TCRdb stores this immuneACCESS table with in-frame sequences only. Part of the clones is absent; in the studies checked, under half of the shortfall reflects unresolved V genes, and no reason is known for the rest. The sample data list over 70,000 clones, and 85% of these were observed just once. The ten largest make up roughly 20% of the sample. The time point label here, explained by the study, means: baseline before first vaccination. The sequences come from peripheral blood, collected on day 0 of AZD1222 vaccination. These receptors were obtained from an adult in good health.

J is TRBJ2-7 and V is TRBV3-1 (or the pseudogene TRBV3-2), with 15 nucleotides matching TRBD2. Trimming cost V 1 base and J 5 bases; bases outside gene matches: 6. Germline-derived CDR1 and CDR2 are LGHDT and YNNKEL (reference sequence). The CDR3 has 17 residues. CDR3 protein: CASSQGGLAGGADEQYF. DNA for the CDR3: TGTGCCAGCAGCCAAGGGGGACTAGCGGGGGGCGCCGACGAGCAGTACTTC.

The V and J genes are TRBV7-8 and TRBJ2-2; D remains ambiguous. Trimming stripped 2 bases from V and 0 bases from J, with 1 base between. This CDR3 contains 13 residues. Germline V gene sequence: CDR1 SGHVS, CDR2 FQNEAQ. The CDR3 is CASSLSNTGELFF. The CDR3 DNA reads as TGTGCCAGCAGCTTATCGAACACCGGGGAGCTGTTTTTT.